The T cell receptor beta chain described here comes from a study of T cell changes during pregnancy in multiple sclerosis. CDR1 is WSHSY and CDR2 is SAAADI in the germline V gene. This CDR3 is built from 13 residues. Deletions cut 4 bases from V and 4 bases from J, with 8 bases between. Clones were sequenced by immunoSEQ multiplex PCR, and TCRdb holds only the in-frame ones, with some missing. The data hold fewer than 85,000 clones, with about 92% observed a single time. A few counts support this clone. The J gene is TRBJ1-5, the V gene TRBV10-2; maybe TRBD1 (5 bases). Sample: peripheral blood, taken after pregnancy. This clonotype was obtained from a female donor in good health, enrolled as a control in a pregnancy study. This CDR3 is CASSGGGNQPQHF. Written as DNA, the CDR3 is TGCGCCAGCAGTGGCGGGGGGAATCAGCCCCAGCATTTT.